This TCR beta chain came from a study of shared clonotypes between healthy human individuals. Repertoires were generated with immunoSEQ multiplex PCR, while TCRdb's copy carries only in-frame clones and drops some. In the table there are about 2,200,000 clones, about 93% of which are singletons. Losses at the gene ends were 0 bases for V and 9 bases for J; bases not matched to a gene: 9. Germline loops: CDR1 LGHNA, CDR2 YSLEER. This CDR3 has 16 amino acids. The naive CD8 subset, CD45RO-negative cells positively selected for CCR7, excluded terminally differentiated effector memory CD45RA+ cells. The J gene is TRBJ2-7, the V gene TRBV4-3; the match to TRBD2 covers 12 bases. The sequencing input was naive CD8+ T cells from PBMCs. The clonotype comes from a man aged 18 to 29 in good health. Some clones in this sample may be carry-over from other donors' samples. As DNA, the CDR3 is TGCGCCAGCAGCCAAGACGAGACTAGCGGGAGAGGGTCGCAGTACTTC. Encoded protein: CASSQDETSGRGSQYF.